Following are 12 T cell receptor beta chains from one sample sequenced in a study of blood T cell repertoires in COVID-19. Sequencing used immunoSEQ multiplex PCR; TCRdb keeps in-frame clones, though not all of them. The table lists approximately 160,000 clones, 76% of them singletons, with approximately 3.7% in the top ten. Specimen: peripheral blood. The receptors were sampled from a woman older than 75 with acute or convalescent COVID-19.

This chain joins TRBV5-1 and TRBJ2-3; TRBD2 matches at 8 bases. The CDR3 contains 16 residues. Per germline, CDR1 SGHRS and CDR2 YFSETQ. The V and J ends lost 2 bases and 1 base, in that order; junction bases with no gene match: 6. Here the CDR3 reads CASSFKREWGTDTQYF. The CDR3, as DNA: TGCGCCAGCAGCTTCAAGCGGGAGTGGGGCACAGATACGCAGTATTTT.

The V gene is TRBV4-3, the J gene TRBJ1-6; D is ambiguous. Germline-derived CDR1 and CDR2 are LGHNA and YSLEER. The CDR3 runs 15 residues. The V end lost 1 base, the J end lost 7 bases, and 11 bases lay between the germline ends. The CDR3 DNA follows: TGCGCCAGCAGCCAAGGGCAACAGCAAAATTCACCCCTCCACTTT. This gives the protein CASSQGQQQNSPLHF.

The J gene is TRBJ2-2, the V gene TRBV19, with D possibly matching TRBD1 (5 bases). CDR3 size: 17 residues. Germline values: CDR1 LNHDA, CDR2 SQIVND (reference sequence). Trimming stripped 4 bases from V and 2 bases from J, with 17 bases between. Here the CDR3 reads CASSTRMRRTNTGELFF. The CDR3 DNA reads TGTGCCAGTAGTACCCGAATGAGACGGACAAACACCGGGGAGCTGTTTTTT.

The V gene is TRBV29-1, the J gene TRBJ1-1; D is ambiguous. This CDR3 comprises 11 residues. Germline lookup yields CDR1 SQVTM and CDR2 ANQGSEA. Trimming removed 4 bases from V and 1 base from J, with 4 bases in between. The CDR3 loop reads CSVAKNTEAFF. The CDR3 DNA reads TGCAGCGTTGCCAAGAACACTGAAGCTTTCTTT.

In its sample, this clone was seen many times. This chain connects TRBV18 to TRBJ1-2; a possible D gene is TRBD1 (6 bases). V lost 3 bases, J lost 4 bases, and 12 bases lay in between. CDR3 length: 14 amino acids. Germline V lookup: CDR1 KGHSH, CDR2 LQKENI. The CDR3 region has the DNA TGTGCCAGCTCACCGTCGACAGGACCCTATGGCTACACCTTC. It translates to CASSPSTGPYGYTF.

V usage is TRBV19 and J usage is TRBJ1-5; TRBD1 might be the D (6 bases). Germline lookup yields CDR1 LNHDA and CDR2 SQIVND (reference sequence). V was shortened by 6 bases and J by 3 bases, with 15 bases between the two germline ends. The CDR3 contains 15 residues. The DNA of the CDR3 is TGTGCCAGTAGCCCCTCCCGGGACACCAATCAGCCCCAGCATTTT. It translates to CASSPSRDTNQPQHF.

The V and J genes are TRBV28 and TRBJ2-3; D not certain. The CDR3 runs to 14 residues. Germline values: CDR1 MDHEN, CDR2 SYDVKM. The V end lost 5 bases, the J end lost 3 bases, and 12 bases lay between the germline ends. For the CDR3, the DNA is TGTGCCAGCAGTCCGTCAAGACAAACAGATACGCAGTATTTT. This encodes CASSPSRQTDTQYF.

The J gene is TRBJ2-7, the V gene TRBV28, with 9 positions matching TRBD1. The CDR3 totals 17 residues. Germline V gene sequence: CDR1 MDHEN, CDR2 SYDVKM. V trimming: 8 bases; J trimming: 4 bases; junction bases outside the gene matches: 18. CDR3 bases: TGTGCCAGCCAAAAAGTCTCCGGGACAGGGAAGGGTTACGAGCAGTACTTC. Translation: CASQKVSGTGKGYEQYF.

This chain uses TRBV6-5 with TRBJ1-3, with 9 bases that match TRBD1. There are 15 residues in the CDR3. J was trimmed by 11 bases and V by 7 bases; bases with no gene match: 15. The germline V gene has CDR1 MNHEY and CDR2 SVGAGI. CDR3 protein: CASTRRTGESGPIYF. In DNA form, the CDR3 reads TGTGCCAGCACCCGGAGGACAGGGGAGAGTGGCCCCATATATTTT.

This chain links TRBV7-9 with TRBJ1-1; tentatively, D is TRBD1 (6 bases). Trimming shortened V by 5 bases and J by 0 bases, and 16 bases separated the two germline ends. The CDR3 consists of 16 residues. Per the germline V gene, CDR1 is SEHNR and CDR2 is FQNEAQ (reference sequence). The CDR3 DNA is TGTGCCAGCAGCCGGATGCGGGGGGCCTTGAACACTGAAGCTTTCTTT. Translated: CASSRMRGALNTEAFF.

V is TRBV29-1 and J is TRBJ2-7, with 10 nucleotides matching TRBD2. This CDR3 is built from 12 residues. In germline, CDR1 is SQVTM, CDR2 ANQGSEA. V gave up 6 bases and J gave up 4 bases; unmatched junction bases: 3. CDR3 bases: TGCAGCGTGGCTAGCGGGAGTTACGAGCAGTACTTC. This encodes CSVASGSYEQYF.

The chain carries TRBV7-2 and TRBJ2-3, with 9 bases aligning to TRBD2. CDR1 and CDR2 from the germline V gene are SGHTA and FQGNSA. There are 16 residues in the CDR3. The ends lost 3 bases at V and 1 base at J; junction bases unmatched: 5. The CDR3 coding sequence is TGTGCCAGCAGCTTTGCGGGGGGGGGTCGCACAGATACGCAGTATTTT. It codes for CASSFAGGGRTDTQYF.